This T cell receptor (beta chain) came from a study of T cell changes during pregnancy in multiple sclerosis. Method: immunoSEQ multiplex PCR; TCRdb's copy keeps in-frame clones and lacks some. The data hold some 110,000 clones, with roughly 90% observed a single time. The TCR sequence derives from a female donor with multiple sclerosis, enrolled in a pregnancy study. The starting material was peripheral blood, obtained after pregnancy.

The CDR3 sequence is CASSTGTGDPPCTDTQYF. CDR3 nucleotides: TGTGCCAGCAGTACAGGGACAGGGGACCCTCCCTGCACAGATACGCAGTATTTT. The rearrangement uses TRBV21-1 and TRBJ2-3; whether TRBD1, the table's D call, matches the DNA was not checked. TRBV21-1 is classified as a pseudogene. The CDR3 totals 18 residues.